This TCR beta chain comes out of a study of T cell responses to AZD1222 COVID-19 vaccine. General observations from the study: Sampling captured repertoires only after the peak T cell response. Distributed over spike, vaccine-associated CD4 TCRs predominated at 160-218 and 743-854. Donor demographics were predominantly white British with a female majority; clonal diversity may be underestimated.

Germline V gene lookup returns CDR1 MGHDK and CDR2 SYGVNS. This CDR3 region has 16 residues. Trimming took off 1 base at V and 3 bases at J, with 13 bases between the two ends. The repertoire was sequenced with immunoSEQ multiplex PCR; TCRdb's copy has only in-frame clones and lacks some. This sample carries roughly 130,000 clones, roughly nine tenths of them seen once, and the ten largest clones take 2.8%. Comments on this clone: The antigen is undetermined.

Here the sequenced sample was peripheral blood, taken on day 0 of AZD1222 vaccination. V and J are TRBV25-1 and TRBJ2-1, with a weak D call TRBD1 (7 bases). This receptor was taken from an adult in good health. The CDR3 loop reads CASSELGRGDYNEQFF. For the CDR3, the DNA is TGTGCCAGCAGTGAATTGGGCAGGGGGGACTACAATGAGCAGTTCTTC.